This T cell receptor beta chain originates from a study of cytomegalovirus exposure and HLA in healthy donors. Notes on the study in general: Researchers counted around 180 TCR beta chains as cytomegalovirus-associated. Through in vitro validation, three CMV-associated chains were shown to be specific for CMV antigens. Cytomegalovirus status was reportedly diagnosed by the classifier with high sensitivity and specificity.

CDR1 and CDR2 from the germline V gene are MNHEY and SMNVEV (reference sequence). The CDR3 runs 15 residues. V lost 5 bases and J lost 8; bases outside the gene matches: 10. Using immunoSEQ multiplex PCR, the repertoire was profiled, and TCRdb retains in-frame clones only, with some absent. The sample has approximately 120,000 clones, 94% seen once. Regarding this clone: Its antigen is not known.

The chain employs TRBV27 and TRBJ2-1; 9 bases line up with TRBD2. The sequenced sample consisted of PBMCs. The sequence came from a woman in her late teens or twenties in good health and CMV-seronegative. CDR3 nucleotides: TGTGCCAGCAGTCCTAGGACTAGCGCCATCGATGAGCAGTTCTTC. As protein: CASSPRTSAIDEQFF.